The 20 T cell receptor beta chains in this list originate from one sample, sequenced in a study of T cells in Graves' hyperthyroidism and ophthalmopathy. Authors of the study amplified TCR beta CDR3 regions from RNA transcripts. TCR CDR3 underwent first-round RT-PCR with the HTBI primer set. TCRdb re-called the multiplex PCR reads through MiXCR, storing one row per CDR3 protein. The sample has around 250,000 distinct CDR3 sequences, 24% seen once. Sequencing was done on a sample of blood. All receptors derive from a woman aged 40 to 50 with Graves' ophthalmopathy.

This clonotype was recorded at least ten times. This chain uses TRBV3-1 with TRBJ2-7; D is uncertain. Germline V CDR1 and CDR2: LGHDT, YNNKEL (reference sequence). This CDR3 spans 14 amino acids. Trimming removed 2 bases at V and 6 bases at J, with 14 bases between. CDR3 in amino acids: CASSQLGKETEQYF. The CDR3, as DNA: TGTGCCAGCAGCCAACTGGGTAAGGAGACCGAGCAGTACTTC.

This clonotype was counted between two and nine times. The DNA of the CDR3 is TGCAGTGTTTGGTCGGGAGAGAGCTCCTACGAGCAGTACTTC. Its translation: CSVWSGESSYEQYF. The V call is TRBV20-1, the J call TRBJ2-7; the D gene is possibly TRBD2 (6 bases). Trimming removed 7 bases at V and 0 bases at J, with 16 bases between. The CDR3 extends over 14 amino acids. Per germline, CDR1 DFQATT and CDR2 SNEGSKA (reference sequence).

This clonotype came up many times. J is TRBJ2-7 and V is TRBV28; 13 bases fit TRBD2. Germline lookup yields CDR1 MDHEN and CDR2 SYDVKM. The V gene end was trimmed by 6 bases and the J gene end by 6 bases; junction bases not matched to a gene: 8. The CDR3 has 15 amino acids. CDR3 residues: CASSPAGTSGTEQYF. CDR3 DNA: TGTGCCAGCAGCCCAGCCGGGACTAGCGGGACCGAGCAGTACTTC.

The gene calls are TRBV6-1 and TRBJ2-5; TRBD1 is a possible D gene (6 bases). Germline V gives CDR1 MNHNS, CDR2 SASEGT. The CDR3 totals 14 residues. The V end was cut by 7 bases, the J end by 5 bases, with 17 bases between. In DNA, the CDR3 is TGTGCCAGCACCCTTAATGCGAGGGGGGAGACCCAGTACTTC. It yields the protein CASTLNARGETQYF.

This clonotype was seen repeatedly, ten times or more. The rearrangement links TRBV3-1 to TRBJ1-5, with a possible D match to TRBD1 (5 bases). The CDR3 loop spans 14 amino acids. V dropped 4 bases and J dropped 3 bases, with 10 bases sitting between them. Germline-derived CDR1 and CDR2 are LGHDT and YNNKEL (reference sequence). This CDR3 reads CASSPTTANQPQHF. The DNA of the CDR3 is TGTGCCAGCAGCCCTACGACAGCCAATCAGCCCCAGCATTTT.

This clonotype appeared many times. CDR3 amino acids: CASSPRLGETQYF. For the CDR3, the DNA is TGTGCCAGCAGCCCCCGACTCGGAGAGACCCAGTACTTC. The chain combines TRBV7-3 with TRBJ2-5; D is unclear. V was cut by 5 bases and J by 4 bases, with 11 bases left in between. The germline gives CDR1 SGHTA, CDR2 FQGTGA. The CDR3 is made up of 13 amino acids.

Ten or more counts support this clonotype. The rearrangement joins TRBV5-1 to TRBJ1-5, with D possibly matching TRBD1 (5 bases). This CDR3 is built from 15 residues. Trimming took off 4 bases at V and 7 bases at J, with 18 bases between the two ends. Germline CDR1 is SGHRS and CDR2 is YFSETQ. The CDR3 nucleotides are TGCGCCAGCAGCCCCAGTGGGGGGATCGGCCAGCCCCAGCATTTT. Its translation: CASSPSGGIGQPQHF.

This clonotype has ten or more counts. The chain joins TRBV18 to TRBJ2-5, with D unresolved. Germline V gives CDR1 KGHSH, CDR2 LQKENI. V gave up 0 bases and J gave up 1 base, with 6 bases separating them. CDR3 size: 14 residues. CDR3: CASSPPSTQETQYF. In nucleotides, the CDR3 is TGTGCCAGCTCACCACCTAGCACCCAAGAGACCCAGTACTTC.

Many counts were recorded for this clonotype. The gene calls are TRBV20-1 and TRBJ2-7; D unclear. The V end lost 7 bases, the J end lost 6 bases, and 13 bases lay between the germline ends. This CDR3 has 11 residues. Germline loops: CDR1 DFQATT, CDR2 SNEGSKA (reference sequence). CDR3 coding DNA: TGCAGTGGTGATAAAGAGTCCGAGCAGTACTTC. Amino acid sequence: CSGDKESEQYF.

The J gene is TRBJ1-2, the V gene TRBV15; D remains unclear. Germline CDR1 LNHNV, CDR2 YYDKDF (reference sequence). The V gene lost 0 bases and the J gene lost 2 bases, with 10 bases spanning the gap. This CDR3 has 15 amino acids. The CDR3, as DNA: TGTGCCACCAGCAGAGATCGCCAGTTGAACTATGGCTACACCTTC. Its translation is CATSRDRQLNYGYTF.

At least ten counts were recorded for this clonotype. J is TRBJ2-4 and V is TRBV3-1; D uncertain. V dropped 4 bases and J dropped 7 bases, with 11 bases sitting between them. The CDR3 loop spans 13 amino acids. Germline V CDR1 and CDR2: LGHDT, YNNKEL (reference sequence). The CDR3 sequence: CASSPSAENIQYF. The CDR3 nucleotides are TGTGCCAGCAGCCCTTCAGCCGAGAACATTCAGTACTTC.

This clonotype was observed many times. This rearrangement joins TRBV28 to TRBJ1-2; D gene ambiguous. The V gene's germline CDR1 is MDHEN and CDR2 SYDVKM. Deletions cut 1 base from V and 4 bases from J, with 7 bases between. This CDR3 region has 13 residues. The CDR3 coding sequence is TGTGCCAGCAGTTTATCTGTAGTCTATGGCTACACCTTC. Translating it yields CASSLSVVYGYTF.

This clonotype was observed at least ten times. Since a much larger clone is just one base distant, this may be a read error. The J gene is TRBJ1-1, the V gene TRBV6-1; D unresolved. Trimming removed 2 bases at V and 4 bases at J, with 17 bases between. The germline V gene encodes CDR1 MNHNS and CDR2 SASEGT. The CDR3 loop spans 16 amino acids. CDR3 nucleotides: TGTGCCAGCAGTGAATTAGGGCCGACCGGGATCACTGAAGCTTTCTTT. As protein: CASSELGPTGITEAFF.

This clonotype was found many times. The rearrangement uses TRBV28 and TRBJ2-7, with 9 bases fitting TRBD1. Germline CDR1 MDHEN, CDR2 SYDVKM. V shed 6 bases and J 6 bases; nucleotides not matched to a gene: 9. The CDR3 contains 14 residues. The CDR3 DNA reads as TGTGCCAGCAGGGCCGGGACAGGGTCCGTCGAGCAGTACTTC. This encodes CASRAGTGSVEQYF.

This CDR3 reads CSARWDSYEQYF. CDR3 in DNA: TGCAGTGCTAGATGGGATTCCTACGAGCAGTACTTC. The chain links TRBV20-1 to TRBJ2-7; the D is unclear. This CDR3 has 12 residues. Germline V gene sequence: CDR1 DFQATT, CDR2 SNEGSKA (reference sequence). V lost 2 bases and J lost 1, with 6 bases in between.

This clonotype was counted ten times or more. The chain recombines TRBV6-5 with TRBJ2-5, with 9 positions matching TRBD1. This CDR3 has 17 residues. The germline gives CDR1 MNHEY, CDR2 SVGAGI. The ends lost 6 bases at V and 4 bases at J; junction bases unmatched: 15. The CDR3 DNA follows: TGTGCCAGCAGGGCGAAATGGCGGGACAGGGCGGGAGAGACCCAGTACTTC. It codes for CASRAKWRDRAGETQYF.

In its sample, this clonotype was seen many times. J is TRBJ2-7 and V is TRBV6-5; no reliable D call. This CDR3 is built from 13 residues. V lost 5 bases and J 1 base, leaving 9 bases between the germline ends. Germline V lookup: CDR1 MNHEY, CDR2 SVGAGI. CDR3 bases: TGTGCCAGCAGTCTCGTCGTTTCCTACGAGCAGTACTTC. Protein sequence: CASSLVVSYEQYF.

This clonotype has a count of ten or more. This chain joins TRBV5-1 and TRBJ2-2, with D possibly TRBD2 on 5 matching bases. The CDR3 sequence is 15 residues long. The germline V gene has CDR1 SGHRS and CDR2 YFSETQ. V was trimmed by 4 bases and J by 1 base, leaving 11 bases between them. This CDR3 is CASSHNRENTGELFF. The CDR3 coding sequence is TGCGCCAGCAGCCATAACCGGGAGAACACCGGGGAGCTGTTTTTT.

The chain employs TRBV27 and TRBJ2-2; D perhaps matches TRBD1 (5 bases). The CDR3 extends over 15 amino acids. V was pared by 5 bases and J by 4 bases, with 14 bases between. Germline-derived CDR1 and CDR2 are MNHEY and SMNVEV (reference sequence). The CDR3 reads CASSLTGHLTGELFF. As DNA, the CDR3 is TGTGCCAGCAGTCTGACTGGACACCTCACCGGGGAGCTGTTTTTT.

This clonotype was picked up a small number of times. This chain links TRBV6-1 with TRBJ1-1; D is possibly TRBD1 (5 bases). V lost 7 bases and J lost 0, with 18 bases in between. CDR3 length equals 16 residues. Germline CDR1 is MNHNS and CDR2 is SASEGT. The DNA for the CDR3 is TGTGCCAGCAATCAAGGGGACTACACAGTGAACACTGAAGCTTTCTTT. Amino acid sequence: CASNQGDYTVNTEAFF.